What follows describes a single T cell receptor (beta chain). No antigen is known for it. The data are from a study of cytomegalovirus exposure and HLA in healthy donors. Broader study findings: With DRB1 most and HLA-C fewest, TCR association rates differed between HLA loci in a later analysis. In a later analysis, V- and J-gene trimming of beta chains associated with a DCLRE1C missense variant, replicated independently.

V lost 7 bases and J 5 bases, leaving 15 bases between the germline ends. Germline V gene sequence: CDR1 MNHEY, CDR2 SVGAGI. The CDR3 runs 14 residues. PCR used 60 Vbeta primers and 13 Jbeta primers. Sequencing used immunoSEQ multiplex PCR; TCRdb keeps in-frame clones, though not all of them. The repertoire holds 180,000 or so clones, with almost 80% as singletons. The rearrangement uses TRBV6-5 and TRBJ1-5; TRBD1 is a possible D gene (6 bases). Sequencing was done on a sample of PBMCs. The clonotype originates from a man aged 45 to 65 in good health and CMV-seropositive. In DNA, the CDR3 is TGTGCCAGCAATCGAGGGGGGAGGGATCAGCCCCAGCATTTT. This encodes CASNRGGRDQPQHF.